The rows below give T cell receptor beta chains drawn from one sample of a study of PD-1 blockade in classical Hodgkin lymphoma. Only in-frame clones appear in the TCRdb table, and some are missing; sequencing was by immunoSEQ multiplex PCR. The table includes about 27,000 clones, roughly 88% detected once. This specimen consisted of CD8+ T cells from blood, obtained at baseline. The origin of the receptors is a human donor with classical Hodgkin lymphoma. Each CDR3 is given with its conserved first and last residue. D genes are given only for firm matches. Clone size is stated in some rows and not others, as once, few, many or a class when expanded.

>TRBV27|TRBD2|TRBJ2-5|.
CASSSGLAEETQYF
TGTGCCAGCAGTTCGGGGCTAGCGGAAGAGACCCAGTACTTC
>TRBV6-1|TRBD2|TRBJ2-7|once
CASSELAVDEQYF
TGTGCCAGCAGTGAACTAGCGGTCGACGAGCAGTACTTC
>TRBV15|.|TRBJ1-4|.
CATSRDGESWTHNEKLFF
TGTGCCACCAGCAGAGATGGGGAGTCTTGGACACATAATGAAAAACTGTTTTTT
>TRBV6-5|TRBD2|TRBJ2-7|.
CASSYSTSGYYEQYF
TGTGCCAGCAGTTACTCGACTAGCGGATACTACGAGCAGTACTTC
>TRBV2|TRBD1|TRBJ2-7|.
CASSRDRRSSYEQYF
TGTGCCAGCAGTCGGGACAGGCGGTCCTCCTACGAGCAGTACTTC
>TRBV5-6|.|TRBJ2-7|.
CASTTGVGYEQYF
TGTGCCAGCACGACGGGAGTCGGGTACGAGCAGTACTTC
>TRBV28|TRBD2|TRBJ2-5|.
CASSSLILIPTIAGRLETQYF
TGTGCCAGCAGTTCCCTTATATTGATCCCTACCATAGCGGGAAGGCTAGAGACCCAGTACTTC
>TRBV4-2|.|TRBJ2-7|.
CASSQGVGEQYF
TGTGCCAGCAGCCAAGGGGTGGGAGAGCAGTACTTC
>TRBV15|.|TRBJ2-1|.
CATSRNQADEQFF
TGTGCCACCAGCAGGAATCAAGCAGATGAGCAGTTCTTC
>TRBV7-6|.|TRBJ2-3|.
CASSLAFRQLATDTQYF
TGTGCCAGCAGCTTAGCGTTCAGACAGCTTGCCACAGATACGCAGTATTTT
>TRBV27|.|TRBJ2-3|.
CASSLSISTDTQYF
TGTGCCAGCAGTTTATCGATCAGCACAGATACGCAGTATTTT
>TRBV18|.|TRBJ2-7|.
CASSASYEQYF
TGTGCCAGCTCAGCCAGTTATGAGCAGTACTTC
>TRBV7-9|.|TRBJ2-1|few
CASSFHVSVGATGVNEQFF
TGTGCCAGCAGCTTCCATGTTTCGGTCGGCGCCACGGGGGTCAATGAGCAGTTCTTC
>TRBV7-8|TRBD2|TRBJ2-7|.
CASSSGLAGDSSYEQYF
TGTGCCAGCAGCTCCGGACTAGCGGGAGACAGCTCCTACGAGCAGTACTTC
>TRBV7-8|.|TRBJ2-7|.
CASSLAQGLFLAQQYF
TGTGCCAGCAGCTTAGCGCAGGGACTGTTTTTGGCGCAGCAGTACTTC
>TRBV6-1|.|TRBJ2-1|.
CASSELATNEQFF
TGTGCCAGCAGTGAACTTGCAACCAATGAGCAGTTCTTC
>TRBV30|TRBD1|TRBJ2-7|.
CAWSVGGGYEQYF
TGTGCCTGGAGTGTAGGGGGCGGCTACGAGCAGTACTTC
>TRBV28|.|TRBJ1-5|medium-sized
CASSARDGNQPQHF
TGTGCCAGCAGTGCCAGGGACGGCAATCAGCCCCAGCATTTT
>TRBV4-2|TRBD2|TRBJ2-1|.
CASSQEGLAGAHNEQFF
TGTGCCAGCAGCCAAGAGGGACTAGCGGGAGCACACAATGAGCAGTTCTTC
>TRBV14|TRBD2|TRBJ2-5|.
CASSQATSGQETQYF
TGTGCCAGCAGCCAAGCAACTAGCGGTCAAGAGACCCAGTACTTC
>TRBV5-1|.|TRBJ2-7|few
CASSMELGYEQYF
TGCGCCAGCAGCATGGAACTAGGCTACGAGCAGTACTTC
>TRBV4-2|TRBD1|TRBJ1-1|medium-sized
CASSPTGGRDEAFF
TGTGCCAGCAGCCCTACAGGGGGAAGGGATGAAGCTTTCTTT
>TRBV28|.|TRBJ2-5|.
CASSLYRGARETQYF
TGTGCCAGCAGTTTATATCGGGGGGCGAGGGAGACCCAGTACTTC
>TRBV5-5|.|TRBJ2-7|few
CASSLWGLDEQYF
TGTGCCAGCAGCTTGTGGGGGCTGGACGAGCAGTACTTC
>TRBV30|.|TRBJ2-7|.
CAWKRLAPNEQYF
TGTGCCTGGAAAAGGCTAGCGCCCAACGAGCAGTACTTC
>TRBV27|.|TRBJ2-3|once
CASSFQGLPDTQYF
TGTGCCAGCAGTTTTCAAGGGTTACCGGATACGCAGTATTTT
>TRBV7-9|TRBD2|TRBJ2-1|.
CASSPTSSAKIEQFF
TGTGCCAGCAGCCCGACTAGCAGTGCGAAGATTGAGCAGTTCTTC
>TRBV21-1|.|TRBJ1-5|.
CASSRTFLGRDSNQPQHF
TGTGCCAGCAGCAGGACCTTTCTGGGCAGAGATAGCAATCAGCCCCAGCATTTT
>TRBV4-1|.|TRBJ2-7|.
CASSQEPPPPGPSYEQYF
TGCGCCAGCAGCCAAGAACCGCCCCCGCCGGGACCATCCTACGAGCAGTACTTC
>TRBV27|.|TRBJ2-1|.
CATVADNSYNEQFF
TGTGCCACTGTAGCGGATAACTCCTACAATGAGCAGTTCTTC
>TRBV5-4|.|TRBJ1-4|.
CASSTRSGQRLFF
TGTGCCAGCTCAACCAGATCAGGCCAGCGGCTGTTTTTT
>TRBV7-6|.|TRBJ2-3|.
CASAPSLRDTQYF
TGTGCCAGCGCTCCATCCCTCAGGGATACGCAGTATTTT
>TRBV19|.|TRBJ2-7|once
CASTSWKDTFYEQYF
TGTGCCAGTACGAGTTGGAAAGACACCTTCTACGAGCAGTACTTC
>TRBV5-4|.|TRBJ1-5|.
CASSFWGANQPQHF
TGTGCCAGCAGCTTTTGGGGGGCAAATCAGCCCCAGCATTTT
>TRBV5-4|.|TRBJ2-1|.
CASSLESLYSYNEQFF
TGTGCCAGCAGCTTGGAGTCTCTCTACTCCTACAATGAGCAGTTCTTC